A selection of T cell receptor beta chains follows, all from one sample in a study of blood T cells in healthy people across ages. Each CDR3 protein is one row after TCRdb ran MiXCR on the 5' RACE reads. The sample gives around 500,000 distinct CDR3 sequences, about 27% of which show up once; 3.6% is in the top ten. The same specimen was also included in a second study, on T cells of mothers and their children.

Sequenced input: blood. Source of these receptors: a boy aged 2 to 10 in good health. CDR3s leave out the opening cysteine and the closing phenylalanine or tryptophan. Fields, in order: D gene, V gene, CDR3 protein. D genes are given only for firm matches.

D gene: NA; V gene: TRBV5-1; CDR3 protein: ASSLMDSSMNTEAF
D gene: NA; V gene: TRBV12-3/TRBV12-4; CDR3 protein: ASSLRFFQETQY
D gene: NA; V gene: TRBV7-9; CDR3 protein: ASTSAQEAQY
D gene: NA; V gene: TRBV5-1; CDR3 protein: ASSLARMWRVEETQY
D gene: TRBD1; V gene: TRBV5-1; CDR3 protein: ASSPGTGERAKNIQY
D gene: TRBD2; V gene: TRBV28; CDR3 protein: ASSLQAGLSWSSYNEQF
D gene: NA; V gene: TRBV3-1; CDR3 protein: ASSQVPAQSSYNEQF
D gene: TRBD1; V gene: TRBV7-2; CDR3 protein: ASRGSGGRSAYGYT
D gene: NA; V gene: TRBV12-3/TRBV12-4; CDR3 protein: ASSLGAGGGNTIY
D gene: TRBD1; V gene: TRBV10-3; CDR3 protein: ATKLNPRTGSYEQY
D gene: NA; V gene: TRBV18; CDR3 protein: ASSDSYAEYEQY